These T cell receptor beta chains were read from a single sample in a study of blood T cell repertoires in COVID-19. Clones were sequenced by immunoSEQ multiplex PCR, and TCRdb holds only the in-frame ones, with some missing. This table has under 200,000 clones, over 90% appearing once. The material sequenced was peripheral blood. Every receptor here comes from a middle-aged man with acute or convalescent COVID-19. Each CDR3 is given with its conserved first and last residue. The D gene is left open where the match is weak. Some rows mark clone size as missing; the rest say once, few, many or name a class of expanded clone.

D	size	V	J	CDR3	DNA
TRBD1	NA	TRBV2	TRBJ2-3	CASSDRGGSDTQYF	TGTGCCAGCAGCGACAGGGGTGGTTCAGATACGCAGTATTTT
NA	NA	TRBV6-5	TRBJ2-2	CASSFYARTGELFF	TGTGCCAGCAGTTTCTATGCGAGGACCGGGGAGCTGTTTTTT
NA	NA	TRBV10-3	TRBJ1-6	CAIREDSHSPLHF	TGTGCCATCAGGGAAGACAGCCACTCACCCCTCCACTTT
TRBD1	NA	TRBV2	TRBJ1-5	CASSVAPGQGVSGNQPQHF	TGTGCCAGCAGTGTCGCGCCGGGACAGGGAGTGTCGGGCAATCAGCCCCAGCATTTT
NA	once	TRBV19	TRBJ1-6	CATHTGYKNSPLHF	TGTGCCACCCACACAGGGTACAAAAATTCACCCCTCCACTTT
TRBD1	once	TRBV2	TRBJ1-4	CASAGAGGTRAEKLFF	TGTGCCAGCGCAGGGGCAGGGGGGACAAGGGCTGAAAAACTGTTTTTT
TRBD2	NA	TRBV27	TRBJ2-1	CASRRAGEYNEQFF	TGTGCCAGCAGACGAGCGGGGGAGTACAATGAGCAGTTCTTC
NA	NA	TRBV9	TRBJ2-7	CASSAHGQGGYEQYF	TGTGCCAGCAGCGCCCATGGACAGGGAGGGTACGAGCAGTACTTC
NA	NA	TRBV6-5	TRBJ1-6	CASSYRQYNSPLHF	TGTGCCAGCAGTTACAGACAGTATAATTCACCCCTCCACTTT
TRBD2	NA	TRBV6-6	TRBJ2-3	CASSPQRLAFPTDTQYF	TGTGCCAGCAGTCCCCAACGACTAGCGTTCCCCACAGATACGCAGTATTTT
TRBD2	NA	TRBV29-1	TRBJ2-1	CSARGGGVNEQFF	TGCAGCGCGAGAGGTGGGGGGGTAAATGAGCAGTTCTTC
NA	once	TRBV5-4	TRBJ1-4	CASSVRRGSVEKLFF	TGTGCCAGCAGCGTGCGCCGGGGGAGTGTGGAAAAACTGTTTTTT
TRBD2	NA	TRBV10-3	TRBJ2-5	CAISESTSGDIQETQYF	TGTGCCATCAGTGAGTCCACTAGCGGGGACATACAAGAGACCCAGTACTTC
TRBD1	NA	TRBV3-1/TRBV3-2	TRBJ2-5	CASSQGFRGRETQYF	TGTGCCAGCAGCCAAGGGTTCAGGGGGCGAGAGACCCAGTACTTC
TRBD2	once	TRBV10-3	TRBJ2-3	CAISRNLAGDTDTQYF	TGTGCCATCAGTCGAAACCTAGCGGGAGACACAGATACGCAGTATTTT
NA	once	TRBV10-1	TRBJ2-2	CASSKTRMNTGELFF	TGCGCCAGCAGTAAAACTAGGATGAACACCGGGGAGCTGTTTTTT
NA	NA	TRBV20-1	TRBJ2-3	CSGSGTDTQYF	TGCAGTGGAAGCGGCACAGATACGCAGTATTTT
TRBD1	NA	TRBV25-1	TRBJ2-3	CASSEYIATGVTDTQYF	TGTGCCAGCAGTGAATATATCGCGACAGGGGTCACAGATACGCAGTATTTT
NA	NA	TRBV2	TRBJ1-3	CASRGPGSRYSGNTIYF	TGTGCCAGCAGGGGCCCGGGGAGCCGGTACTCTGGAAACACCATATATTTT
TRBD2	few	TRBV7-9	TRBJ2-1	CASSVLAESSYNEQFF	TGTGCCAGCAGCGTACTAGCGGAAAGCTCCTACAATGAGCAGTTCTTC
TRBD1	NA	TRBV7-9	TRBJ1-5	CASSPGSGGRQPQHF	TGTGCCAGCAGCCCAGGATCAGGGGGCCGTCAGCCCCAGCATTTT
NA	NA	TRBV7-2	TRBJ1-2	CASSLRGDVYGYTF	TGTGCCAGCAGCTTACGGGGGGACGTCTATGGCTACACCTTC
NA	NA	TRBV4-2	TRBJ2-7	CASSQVASQTYEQYF	TGTGCCAGCAGCCAAGTGGCTAGCCAAACCTACGAGCAGTACTTC
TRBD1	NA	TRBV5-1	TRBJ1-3	CASSLGPGTGFSGNTIYF	TGCGCCAGCAGCTTGGGACCCGGGACAGGGTTCTCTGGAAACACCATATATTTT
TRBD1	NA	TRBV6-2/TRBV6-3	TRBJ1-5	CASSRTGDTANQPQHF	TGTGCCAGCAGCCGAACAGGGGACACTGCCAATCAGCCCCAGCATTTT
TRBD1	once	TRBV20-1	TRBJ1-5	CSAIDMSGGRGNQPQHF	TGCAGTGCTATTGATATGTCAGGGGGCCGAGGCAATCAGCCCCAGCATTTT
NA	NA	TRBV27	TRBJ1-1	CASSPQPSTKRPEAFF	TGTGCCAGCAGTCCCCAACCCTCCACGAAGCGCCCTGAAGCTTTCTTT
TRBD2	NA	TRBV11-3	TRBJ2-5	CASSLGREEETQYF	TGTGCCAGCAGCTTAGGTCGGGAGGAGGAGACCCAGTACTTC
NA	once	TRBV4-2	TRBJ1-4	CASSQDGYRVNEKLFF	TGTGCCAGCAGCCAAGATGGGTACAGGGTTAATGAAAAACTGTTTTTT
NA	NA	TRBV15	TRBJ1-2	CATSREYRQNYGYTF	TGTGCCACCAGCAGAGAATACAGACAGAACTATGGCTACACCTTC
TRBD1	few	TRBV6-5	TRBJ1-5	CAHGRTGVDQPQHF	TGTGCCCACGGCCGGACAGGGGTTGATCAGCCCCAGCATTTT
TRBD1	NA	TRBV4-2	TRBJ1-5	CASSQAAGTGMNQPQHF	TGTGCCAGCAGCCAAGCCGCCGGGACAGGGATGAATCAGCCCCAGCATTTT
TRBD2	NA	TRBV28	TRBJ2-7	CASSSSGTRPNEQYF	TGTGCCAGCAGTTCCTCCGGGACTAGACCCAACGAGCAGTACTTC
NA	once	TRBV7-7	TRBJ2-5	CASSLGGFETQYF	TGTGCCAGCAGCTTAGGAGGGTTTGAGACCCAGTACTTC
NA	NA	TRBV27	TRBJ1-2	CASSLGQGGGYTF	TGTGCCAGCAGTTTGGGGCAGGGTGGCGGCTACACCTTC
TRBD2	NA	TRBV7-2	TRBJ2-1	CASSFAGGKGEQFF	TGTGCCAGCAGCTTTGCGGGAGGGAAGGGTGAGCAGTTCTTC
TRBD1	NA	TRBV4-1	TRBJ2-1	CASSQLPGGESGWQFF	TGCGCCAGCAGCCAACTTCCAGGGGGCGAGTCCGGATGGCAGTTCTTC
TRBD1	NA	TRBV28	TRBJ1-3	CASSLPGQKNTIYF	TGTGCCAGCAGTCTTCCGGGACAGAAAAACACCATATATTTT
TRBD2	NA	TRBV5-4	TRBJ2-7	CASRTDSGSPYEQYF	TGTGCCAGCAGGACAGATAGCGGGAGTCCCTACGAGCAGTACTTC
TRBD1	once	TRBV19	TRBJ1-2	CASSIGQGESYGYTF	TGTGCCAGTAGTATTGGGCAGGGGGAGAGCTATGGCTACACCTTC
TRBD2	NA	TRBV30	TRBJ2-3	CAWSVWAGGDTQYF	TGTGCCTGGAGTGTATGGGCGGGAGGGGATACGCAGTATTTT
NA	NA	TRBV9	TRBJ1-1	CASSVDGVSRRAFF	TGTGCCAGCAGCGTAGACGGGGTCAGCAGGAGGGCTTTCTTT
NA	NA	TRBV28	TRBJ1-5	CASSLGRYHQPQHF	TGTGCCAGCAGTTTGGGGCGGTACCATCAGCCCCAGCATTTT
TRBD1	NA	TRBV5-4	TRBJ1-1	CASSLQGGTEAFF	TGTGCCAGCAGCTTGCAGGGGGGTACTGAAGCTTTCTTT
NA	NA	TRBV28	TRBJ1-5	CASGGVGGQPQHF	TGTGCCAGCGGGGGGGTGGGCGGTCAGCCCCAGCATTTT
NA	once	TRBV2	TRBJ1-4	CASTRRTATNEKLFF	TGTGCCAGCACAAGGAGGACCGCAACTAATGAAAAACTGTTTTTT
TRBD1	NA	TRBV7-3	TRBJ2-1	CASSSGQGNEQFF	TGTGCCAGCAGCTCGGGACAGGGAAATGAGCAGTTCTTC
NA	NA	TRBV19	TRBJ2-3	CASSVTVSRATQYF	TGTGCCAGTAGTGTGACTGTTTCCAGGGCTACGCAGTATTTT
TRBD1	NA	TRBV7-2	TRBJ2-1	CASSLDGTGKSNEQFF	TGTGCCAGCAGCTTAGACGGGACAGGGAAGAGCAATGAGCAGTTCTTC
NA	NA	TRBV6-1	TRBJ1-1	CASSEVKGLRAFF	TGTGCCAGCAGTGAAGTAAAGGGACTGAGAGCTTTCTTT